The 10 T cell receptor beta chains listed next were all sequenced from one sample in a study of identifying expanded T cells in peripheral blood. Here immunoSEQ multiplex PCR was the method, and the copy in TCRdb shows in-frame clones only, minus some. This table holds about 94,000 clones, approximately 91% found once. The sequencing sample was made of blood. These receptor sequences come from a person aged 18 to 70 in good health.

This clone was seen only a few times. This sample also contains other DNA sequences that code for the same CDR3. V is TRBV19 and J is TRBJ1-2; maybe TRBD1 (6 bases). Germline V gene sequence: CDR1 LNHDA, CDR2 SQIVND (reference sequence). The ends were cut back, 8 bases at V and 0 bases at J, with 10 bases in the middle. CDR3 size: 13 residues. The CDR3 region is CASSRDTNYGYTF. In DNA form, the CDR3 reads TGTGCCAGTTCCCGGGACACTAACTATGGCTACACCTTC.

This chain joins TRBV30 and TRBJ2-3, with 10 bases matching TRBD2. The CDR3 sequence is 12 residues long. CDR1 is GTSNPN, CDR2 SVGIG, per germline (reference sequence). V trimming: 4 bases; J trimming: 8 bases; junction bases outside the gene matches: 3. The CDR3 nucleotides are TGTGCCTGGACTAGCGGGAGTGGTACGCAGTATTTT. Translating gives CAWTSGSGTQYF.

The chain recombines TRBV6-1 with TRBJ2-7; 7 nucleotides match TRBD2. CDR3 size: 14 residues. Trimming removed 2 bases from V and 9 bases from J; junction bases left unmatched: 10. Germline V lookup: CDR1 MNHNS, CDR2 SASEGT. CDR3 residues: CASSEWGGLSGQYF. The DNA for the CDR3 is TGTGCCAGCAGTGAATGGGGGGGACTATCTGGGCAGTACTTC.

With regard to this clone: The sample carries other DNA sequences with the same CDR3. The chain carries TRBV9 and TRBJ2-7; tentatively, D is TRBD2 (5 bases). Germline V lookup: CDR1 SGDLS, CDR2 YYNGEE. V was pared by 1 base and J by 6 bases, with 26 bases between. The CDR3 spans 18 residues. Here the CDR3 reads CASSVREASSRTLGEQYF. The CDR3 coding sequence is TGTGCCAGCAGCGTACGAGAGGCTTCATCACGGACTCTTGGCGAGCAGTACTTC. Supplemented by reference TRBV9 and TRBJ2-7, the full variable domain reads DSGVTQTPKHLITATGQRVTLRCSPRSGDLSVYWYQQSLDQGLQFLIQYYNGEERAKGNILERFSAQQFPDLHSELNLSSLELGDSALYFCASSVREASSRTLGEQYFGPGTRLTVT.

This sequence joins TRBV6-6 and TRBJ2-1, with D maybe TRBD2 (7 bases). The germline gives CDR1 MNHNY, CDR2 SVGAGI (reference sequence). Trimming shortened V by 7 bases and J by 12 bases, and 19 bases separated the two germline ends. This CDR3 contains 13 residues. CDR3 amino acids: CASMSPPGGTQFF. CDR3 bases: TGTGCCAGCATGTCCCCCCCGGGGGGCACGCAGTTCTTC.

The sample holds a few counts of this clone. This chain connects TRBV30 to TRBJ1-4, with TRBD1 as a possible D gene (5 bases). V lost 3 bases to trimming and J lost 2 bases, with 16 bases between them. Germline values: CDR1 GTSNPN, CDR2 SVGIG (reference sequence). The CDR3 is 16 amino acids. DNA for the CDR3: TGTGCCTGGAGCCCCCACACAGGCCGTACTAATGAAAAACTGTTTTTT. This codes for CAWSPHTGRTNEKLFF.

The rearrangement joins TRBV7-2 to TRBJ2-7; D possibly corresponds to TRBD2 (5 bases). This CDR3 has 14 amino acids. Germline V gives CDR1 SGHTA, CDR2 FQGNSA. Between the trimmed V and J ends, which lost 5 bases and 3 bases, there was a span of 14 bases. The CDR3 reads CASSPAPGFYEQYF. CDR3 in DNA: TGTGCCAGCAGCCCCGCTCCGGGGTTCTACGAGCAGTACTTC.

The chain carries TRBV5-6 and TRBJ2-1; D gene ambiguous. Trimming shortened V by 0 bases and J by 8 bases, and 12 bases separated the two germline ends. Germline-derived CDR1 and CDR2 are SGHDT and YYEEEE. The CDR3 runs to 14 residues. Written as DNA, the CDR3 is TGTGCCAGCAGCTTGGATGGGCCTGGATATGAGCAGTTCTTC. It encodes CASSLDGPGYEQFF.

The gene calls are TRBV4-3 and TRBJ1-1, with a weak D call TRBD1 (5 bases). This CDR3 is 16 amino acids long. V was shortened by 5 bases and J by 1 base, with 17 bases between the two germline ends. CDR1 is LGHNA and CDR2 is YSLEER in the germline V gene. The CDR3 sequence is CASSLEGAGTNTEAFF. The CDR3 DNA is TGCGCCAGCAGCTTGGAAGGTGCAGGGACGAACACTGAAGCTTTCTTT.

V usage is TRBV7-6 and J usage is TRBJ1-2; TRBD1 might be the D (6 bases). The CDR3 length is 17 residues. Germline V lookup: CDR1 SGHVS, CDR2 FNYEAQ. Trimming pared 5 bases from V and 1 base from J, leaving 20 bases between. DNA for the CDR3: TGTGCCAGCAGCACTGGTCGTCGGGACAAACTTAACTATGGCTACACCTTC. Translation: CASSTGRRDKLNYGYTF.